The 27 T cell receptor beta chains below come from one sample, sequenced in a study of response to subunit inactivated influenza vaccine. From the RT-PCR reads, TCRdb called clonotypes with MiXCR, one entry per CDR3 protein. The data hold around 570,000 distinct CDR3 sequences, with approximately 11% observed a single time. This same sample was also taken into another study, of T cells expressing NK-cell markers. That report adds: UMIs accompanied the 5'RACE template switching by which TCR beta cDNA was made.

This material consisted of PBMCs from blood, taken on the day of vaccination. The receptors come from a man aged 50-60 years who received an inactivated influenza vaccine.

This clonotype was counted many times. CDR3 protein: CASKGELTGELFF. The CDR3 nucleotides are TGTGCCAGCAAGGGGGAACTCACCGGGGAGCTGTTTTTT. This chain uses TRBV12-3 or TRBV12-4 with TRBJ2-2; D might be TRBD1 (6 bases). The V end lost 7 bases, the J end lost 4 bases, and 10 bases lay between the germline ends. This CDR3 comprises 13 residues.

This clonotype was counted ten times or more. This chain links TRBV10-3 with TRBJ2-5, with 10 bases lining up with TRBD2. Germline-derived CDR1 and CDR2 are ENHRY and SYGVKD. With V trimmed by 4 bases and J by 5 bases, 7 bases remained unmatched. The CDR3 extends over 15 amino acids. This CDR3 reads CAISVSSGGRETQYF. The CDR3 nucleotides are TGTGCCATCAGTGTATCTAGCGGGGGACGCGAGACCCAGTACTTC.

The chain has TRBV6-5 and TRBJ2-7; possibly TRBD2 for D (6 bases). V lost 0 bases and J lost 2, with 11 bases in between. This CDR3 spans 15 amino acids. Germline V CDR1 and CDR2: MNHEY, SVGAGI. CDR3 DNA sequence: TGTGCCAGCAGTTACTCGGGACTTAAGCCCTACGAGCAGTACTTC. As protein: CASSYSGLKPYEQYF.

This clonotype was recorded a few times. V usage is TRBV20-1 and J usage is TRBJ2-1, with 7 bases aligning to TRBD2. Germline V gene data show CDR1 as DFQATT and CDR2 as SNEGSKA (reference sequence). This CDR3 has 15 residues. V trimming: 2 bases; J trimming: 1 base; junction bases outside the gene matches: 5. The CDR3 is CSARRLAVSYNEQFF. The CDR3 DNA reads TGCAGTGCTAGAAGGCTAGCGGTATCCTACAATGAGCAGTTCTTC.

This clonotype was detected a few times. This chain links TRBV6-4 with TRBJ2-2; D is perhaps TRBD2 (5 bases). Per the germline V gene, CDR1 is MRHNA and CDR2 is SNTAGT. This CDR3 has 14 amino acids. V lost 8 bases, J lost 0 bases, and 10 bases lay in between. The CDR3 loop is CASGTGANTGELFF. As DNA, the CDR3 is TGTGCCAGCGGCACCGGGGCGAACACCGGGGAGCTGTTTTTT.

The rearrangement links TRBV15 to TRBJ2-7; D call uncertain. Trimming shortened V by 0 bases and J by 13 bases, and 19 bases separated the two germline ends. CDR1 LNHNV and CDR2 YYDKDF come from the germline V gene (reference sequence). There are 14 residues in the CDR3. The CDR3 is CATSRDLETKVDYF. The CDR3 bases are TGTGCCACCAGCAGAGATCTGGAGACGAAGGTGGACTACTTC.

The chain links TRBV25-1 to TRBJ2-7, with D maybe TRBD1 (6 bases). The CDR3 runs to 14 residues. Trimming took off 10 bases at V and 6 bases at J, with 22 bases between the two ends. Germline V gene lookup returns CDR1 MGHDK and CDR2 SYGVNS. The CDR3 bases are TGTGCCACCGGAATAGGGACACTGGCATCCGAGCAGTACTTC. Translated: CATGIGTLASEQYF.

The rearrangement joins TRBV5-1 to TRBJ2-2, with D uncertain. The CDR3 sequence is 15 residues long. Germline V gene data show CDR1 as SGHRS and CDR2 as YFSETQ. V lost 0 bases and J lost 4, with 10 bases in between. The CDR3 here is CASSLEVSFTGELFF. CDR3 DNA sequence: TGCGCCAGCAGCTTGGAGGTCTCCTTCACCGGGGAGCTGTTTTTT.

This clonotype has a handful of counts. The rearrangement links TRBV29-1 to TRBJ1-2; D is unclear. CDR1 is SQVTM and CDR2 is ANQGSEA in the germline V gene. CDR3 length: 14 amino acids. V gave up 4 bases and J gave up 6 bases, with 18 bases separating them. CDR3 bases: TGCAGCGTTGTTGGACGGGTAGGGTACAATGGCTACACCTTC. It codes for CSVVGRVGYNGYTF.

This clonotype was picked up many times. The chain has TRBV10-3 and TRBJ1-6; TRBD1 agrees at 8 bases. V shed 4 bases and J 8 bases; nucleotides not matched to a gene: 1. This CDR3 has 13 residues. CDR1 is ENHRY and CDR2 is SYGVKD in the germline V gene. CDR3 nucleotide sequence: TGTGCCATCAGTGGACAGGGGCATTCACCCCTCCACTTT. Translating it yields CAISGQGHSPLHF.

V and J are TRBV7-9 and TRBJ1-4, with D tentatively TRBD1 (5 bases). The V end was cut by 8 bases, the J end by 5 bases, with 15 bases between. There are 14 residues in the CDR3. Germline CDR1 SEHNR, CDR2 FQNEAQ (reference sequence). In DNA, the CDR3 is TGTGCCAGCCGCGGGGGGACCACAAATGAAAAACTGTTTTTT. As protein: CASRGGTTNEKLFF.

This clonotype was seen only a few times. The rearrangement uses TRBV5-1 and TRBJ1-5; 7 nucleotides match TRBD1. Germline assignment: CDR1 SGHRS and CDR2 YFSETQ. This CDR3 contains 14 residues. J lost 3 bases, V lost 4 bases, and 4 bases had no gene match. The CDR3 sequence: CASSPGTDNQPQHF. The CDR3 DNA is TGCGCCAGCAGCCCGGGGACAGACAATCAGCCCCAGCATTTT.

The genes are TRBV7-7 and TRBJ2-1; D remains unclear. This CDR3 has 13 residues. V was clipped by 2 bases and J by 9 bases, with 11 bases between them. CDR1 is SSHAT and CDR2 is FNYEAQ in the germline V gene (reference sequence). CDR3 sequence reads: CASSLSPPSEQFF. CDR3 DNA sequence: TGTGCCAGCAGCTTAAGTCCCCCCAGTGAGCAGTTCTTC.

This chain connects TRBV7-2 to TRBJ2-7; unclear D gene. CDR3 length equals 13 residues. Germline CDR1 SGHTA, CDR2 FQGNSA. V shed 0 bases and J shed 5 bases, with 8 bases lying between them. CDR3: CASSLAYANEQYF. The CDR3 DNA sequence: TGTGCCAGCAGCTTAGCGTATGCAAACGAGCAGTACTTC.

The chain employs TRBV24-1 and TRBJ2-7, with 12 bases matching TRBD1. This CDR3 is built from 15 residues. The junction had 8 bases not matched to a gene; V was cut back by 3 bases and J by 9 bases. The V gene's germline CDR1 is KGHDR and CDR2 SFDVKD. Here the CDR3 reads CATSDVGQGALRQYF. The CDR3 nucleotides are TGTGCCACCAGTGATGTGGGACAGGGGGCGTTGCGGCAGTACTTC.

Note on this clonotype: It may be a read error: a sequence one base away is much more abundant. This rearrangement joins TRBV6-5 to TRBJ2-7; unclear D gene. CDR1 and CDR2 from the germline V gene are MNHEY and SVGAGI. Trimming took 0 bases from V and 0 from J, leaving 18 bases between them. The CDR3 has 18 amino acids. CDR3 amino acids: CASSYSMRYKVGSYEQYF. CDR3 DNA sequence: TGTGCCAGCAGTTACTCGATGCGGTACAAAGTCGGCTCCTACGAGCAGTACTTC.

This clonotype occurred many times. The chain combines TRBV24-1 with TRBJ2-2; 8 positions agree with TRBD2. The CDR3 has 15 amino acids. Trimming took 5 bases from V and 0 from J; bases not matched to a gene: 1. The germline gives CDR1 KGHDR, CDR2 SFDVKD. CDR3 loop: CATSGSGANTGELFF. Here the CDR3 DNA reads TGTGCCACCAGTGGTAGCGGGGCGAACACCGGGGAGCTGTTTTTT.

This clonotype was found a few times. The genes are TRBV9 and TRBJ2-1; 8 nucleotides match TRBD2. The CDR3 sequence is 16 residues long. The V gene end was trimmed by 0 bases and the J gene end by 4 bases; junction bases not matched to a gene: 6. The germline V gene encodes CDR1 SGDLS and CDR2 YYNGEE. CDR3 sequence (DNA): TGTGCCAGCAGCGTAGACCGCCGGGAGGGGTACAATGAGCAGTTCTTC. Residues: CASSVDRREGYNEQFF.

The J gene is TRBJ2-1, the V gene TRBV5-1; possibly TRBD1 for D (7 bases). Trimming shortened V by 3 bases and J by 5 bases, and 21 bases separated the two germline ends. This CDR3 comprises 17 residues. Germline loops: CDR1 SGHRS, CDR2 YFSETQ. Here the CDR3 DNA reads TGCGCCAGCAGCTCGGGGCTGGGACAGCGGGCCGACAATGAGCAGTTCTTC. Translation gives CASSSGLGQRADNEQFF.

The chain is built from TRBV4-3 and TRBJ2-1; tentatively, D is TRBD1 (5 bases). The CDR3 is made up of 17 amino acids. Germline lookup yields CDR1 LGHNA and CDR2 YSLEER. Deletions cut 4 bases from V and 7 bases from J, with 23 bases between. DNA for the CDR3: TGCGCCAGCAGCCGGAGACGTGGGTACACGTCAGGGAATGAGCAGTTCTTC. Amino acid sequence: CASSRRRGYTSGNEQFF.

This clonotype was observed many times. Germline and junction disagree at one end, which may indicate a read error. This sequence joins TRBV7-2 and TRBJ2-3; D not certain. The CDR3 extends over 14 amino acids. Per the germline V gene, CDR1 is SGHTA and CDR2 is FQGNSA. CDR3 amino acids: CASSLGAGTDTQYF. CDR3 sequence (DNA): TGCGCCAGCAGCTTGGGTGCAGGAACAGATACGCAGTATTTT. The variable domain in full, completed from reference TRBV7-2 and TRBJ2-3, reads GAGVSQSPSNKVTEKGKDVELRCDPISGHTALYWYRQSLGQGLEFLIYFQGNSAPDKSGLPSDRFSAERTGGSVSTLTIQRTQQEDSAVYLCASSLGAGTDTQYFGPGTRLTVL.

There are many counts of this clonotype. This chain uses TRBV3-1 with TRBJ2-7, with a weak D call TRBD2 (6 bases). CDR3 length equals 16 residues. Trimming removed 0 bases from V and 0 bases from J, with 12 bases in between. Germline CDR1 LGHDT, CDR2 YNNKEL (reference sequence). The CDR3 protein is CASSQDPWRDSYEQYF. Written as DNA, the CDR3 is TGTGCCAGCAGCCAAGATCCCTGGAGGGACTCCTACGAGCAGTACTTC.

Here the CDR3 reads CASSLAGTFSTGYTF. DNA of the CDR3: TGCGCCAGCAGTCTGGCGGGGACCTTTTCTACCGGCTACACCTTC. The V and J genes are TRBV5-1 and TRBJ1-2; possible D gene TRBD1, 5 bases. Germline values: CDR1 SGHRS, CDR2 YFSETQ. V lost 5 bases and J 8 bases, leaving 22 bases between the germline ends. The CDR3 covers 15 residues. The complete variable domain, with remaining parts taken from reference TRBV5-1 and TRBJ1-2, reads KAGVTQTPRYLIKTRGQQVTLSCSPISGHRSVSWYQQTPGQGLQFLFEYFSETQRNKGNFPGRFSGRQFSNSRSEMNVSTLELGDSALYLCASSLAGTFSTGYTFGSGTRLTVV.

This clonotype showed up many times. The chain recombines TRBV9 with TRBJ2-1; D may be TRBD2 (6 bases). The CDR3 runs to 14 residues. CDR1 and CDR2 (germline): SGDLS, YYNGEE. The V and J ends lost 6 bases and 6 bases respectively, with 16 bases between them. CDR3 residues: CASTPRGALNEQFF. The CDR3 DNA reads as TGTGCCAGCACGCCCCGCGGGGCCCTCAATGAGCAGTTCTTC.

The CDR3 coding sequence is TGCAGCGTCAAACAGGGGGTTAACTCACCCCTCCACTTT. The encoded protein is CSVKQGVNSPLHF. This chain connects TRBV29-1 to TRBJ1-6, with 8 nucleotides matching TRBD1. The CDR3 extends over 13 amino acids. Germline CDR1 and CDR2: SQVTM and ANQGSEA. Trimming at V came to 6 bases and at J to 10 bases, leaving 8 bases not matched to a gene.

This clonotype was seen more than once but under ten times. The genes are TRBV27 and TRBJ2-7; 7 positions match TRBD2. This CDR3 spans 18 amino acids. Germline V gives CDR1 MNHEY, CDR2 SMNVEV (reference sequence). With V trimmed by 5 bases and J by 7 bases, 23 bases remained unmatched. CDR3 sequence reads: CASSPERAGVQPFEEQYF. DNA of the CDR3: TGTGCCAGCAGTCCCGAGCGGGCGGGAGTTCAACCTTTCGAAGAGCAGTACTTC.

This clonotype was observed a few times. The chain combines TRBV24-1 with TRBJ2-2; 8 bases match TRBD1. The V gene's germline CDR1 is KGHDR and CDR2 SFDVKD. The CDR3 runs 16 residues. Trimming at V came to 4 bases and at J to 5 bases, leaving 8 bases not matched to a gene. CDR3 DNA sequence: TGTGCCACCAGTGACCCACGGACAGGGAATACCGGGGAGCTGTTTTTT. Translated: CATSDPRTGNTGELFF.